The clone carrying this TCR beta chain was detected only a few times. Its antigen is unknown. The PCR employed 60 Vbeta primers together with 13 Jbeta primers. Profiling relied on immunoSEQ multiplex PCR, and the TCRdb table lists in-frame clones only, not all of them. The sample includes roughly 84,000 clones, 63% of them seen just once. Among the donors, all were healthy bone marrow donors. This specimen comes from a study of cytomegalovirus exposure and HLA in healthy donors. The study's findings and limits: Presence/absence analysis assumed near-uniform sequencing depth across donors. According to an earlier analysis, most TCR beta V segments yielded productive rearrangements about 87% or about 30% of the time. The study put 150 to 200 TCR beta chains on its list as cytomegalovirus-associated.

The clonotype originates from a woman in her thirties or forties in good health and CMV-seropositive. Sequenced: PBMCs.

CDR3 sequence (DNA): TGTGCCAGCAGCGTAGCAGGCCCAAACACAGATACGCAGTATTTT. As protein: CASSVAGPNTDTQYF. This sequence joins TRBV9 and TRBJ2-3; D gene unclear. The germline CDR1 and CDR2 sequences are SGDLS and YYNGEE. Trimming shortened V by 0 bases and J by 2 bases, and 10 bases separated the two germline ends. The CDR3 loop spans 15 amino acids.